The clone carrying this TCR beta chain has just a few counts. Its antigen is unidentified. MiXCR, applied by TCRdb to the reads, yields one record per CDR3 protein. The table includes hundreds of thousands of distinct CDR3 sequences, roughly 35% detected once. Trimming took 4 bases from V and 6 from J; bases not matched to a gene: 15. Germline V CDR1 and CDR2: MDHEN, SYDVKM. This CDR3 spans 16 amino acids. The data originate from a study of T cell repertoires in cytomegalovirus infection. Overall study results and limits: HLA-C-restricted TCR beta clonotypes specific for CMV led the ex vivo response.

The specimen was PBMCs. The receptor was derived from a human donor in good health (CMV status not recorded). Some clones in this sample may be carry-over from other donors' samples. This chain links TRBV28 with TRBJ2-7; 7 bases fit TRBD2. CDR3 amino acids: CASSSPGMGGNREQYF. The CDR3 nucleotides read TGTGCCAGCAGTTCACCGGGAATGGGGGGGAACCGCGAGCAGTACTTC.